Listed here are 29 T cell receptor beta chains from one sample, sequenced in a study of control samples from healthy donors and cancer patients. The method was immunoSEQ multiplex PCR; TCRdb's version includes in-frame clones alone and lacks a portion of them. The sample carries 150,000 or so clones, 80% to 90% recorded once. Input material: blood. These receptors came from a woman aged 25-40 years in good health.

V gene TRBV5-4 combines with J gene TRBJ2-1, with TRBD2 as a possible D gene (6 bases). V dropped 4 bases and J dropped 1 base, with 12 bases sitting between them. Germline values: CDR1 SGHNT, CDR2 YYREEE (reference sequence). This CDR3 spans 15 amino acids. The CDR3 DNA is TGTGCCAGCAGCGCGGGGACGGAGTCCTACAATGAGCAGTTCTTC. Translating it yields CASSAGTESYNEQFF.

The V and J genes are TRBV27 and TRBJ1-2; D unclear. Germline V gene sequence: CDR1 MNHEY, CDR2 SMNVEV (reference sequence). V was trimmed by 8 bases and J by 2 bases, leaving 15 bases between them. CDR3 length equals 14 residues. The CDR3 protein is CASGAAGPNYGYTF. In nucleotides, the CDR3 is TGTGCCAGCGGCGCCGCGGGCCCCAACTATGGCTACACCTTC.

The chain recombines TRBV19 with TRBJ1-3; D uncertain. The CDR3 has 14 amino acids. Per germline, CDR1 LNHDA and CDR2 SQIVND (reference sequence). Trimming took off 10 bases at V and 0 bases at J, with 13 bases between the two ends. The CDR3 here is CATRPTYSGNTIYF. DNA for the CDR3: TGTGCCACCCGACCGACATACTCTGGAAACACCATATATTTT.

The rearrangement joins TRBV6-6 to TRBJ1-2; 9 nucleotides line up with TRBD1. CDR3 length: 16 residues. J lost 2 bases, V lost 6 bases, and 10 bases had no gene match. Germline CDR1 MNHNY, CDR2 SVGAGI (reference sequence). The CDR3: CASRSPGTGINYGYTF. CDR3 nucleotides: TGTGCCAGCAGGTCCCCGGGGACAGGGATAAACTATGGCTACACCTTC.

This clone has a handful of counts. The chain links TRBV4-1 to TRBJ1-5, with a tentative D call TRBD1 (5 bases). V was trimmed by 2 bases and J by 7 bases, leaving 21 bases between them. The germline CDR1 and CDR2 sequences are MGHRA and YSYEKL. The CDR3 runs to 17 residues. The CDR3 sequence: CASSQSIGQGRIQPQHF. The CDR3 coding sequence is TGCGCCAGCAGCCAATCTATCGGGCAGGGCCGTATCCAGCCCCAGCATTTT.

The chain uses TRBV15 and TRBJ2-6, with D perhaps matching TRBD1 (5 bases). Germline V gene sequence: CDR1 LNHNV, CDR2 YYDKDF (reference sequence). The CDR3 has 17 residues. V lost 2 bases, J lost 4 bases, and 15 bases lay in between. Here the CDR3 reads CATSRYRKPDGANVLTF. The CDR3 DNA reads TGTGCCACCAGCAGATACAGGAAACCGGACGGGGCCAACGTCCTGACTTTC.

This clone was detected only once. The V call is TRBV18, the J call TRBJ1-2, with 12 positions matching TRBD1. The ends lost 1 base at V and 10 bases at J; junction bases unmatched: 1. This CDR3 contains 13 residues. In germline, CDR1 is KGHSH, CDR2 LQKENI. Written as DNA, the CDR3 is TGTGCCAGCTCACCACGGGACAGGGGGCACTACACCTTC. Translating gives CASSPRDRGHYTF.

This clone was observed once. This chain uses TRBV4-2 with TRBJ2-1; 10 bases fit TRBD1. Germline CDR1 and CDR2: LGHNA and YNFKEQ. Trimming removed 3 bases from V and 4 bases from J; junction bases left unmatched: 6. The CDR3 is 16 residues long. CDR3 coding DNA: TGTGCCAGCAGCCAGACCGGGACAGGGGCGTACAATGAGCAGTTCTTC. This sequence encodes CASSQTGTGAYNEQFF.

The DNA of the CDR3 is TGCGCCAGCAGCTTGGGGTCGGGGGGCGGAAGCAATGAGCAGTTCTTC. It translates to CASSLGSGGGSNEQFF. The chain combines TRBV5-1 with TRBJ2-1; possible D gene TRBD2, 7 bases. Between the trimmed V and J ends, which lost 0 bases and 6 bases, there was a span of 16 bases. Germline V CDR1 and CDR2: SGHRS, YFSETQ. The CDR3 is made up of 16 amino acids.

The J gene is TRBJ2-7, the V gene TRBV4-1; possible D gene TRBD2, 5 bases. The ends were cut back, 8 bases at V and 6 bases at J, with 17 bases in the middle. The CDR3 runs to 13 residues. Germline assignment: CDR1 MGHRA and CDR2 YSYEKL. CDR3 nucleotides: TGCGCCAGCTGCGGGTCCCCGGCCGGCGAGCAGTACTTC. Encoded protein: CASCGSPAGEQYF.

V usage is TRBV2 and J usage is TRBJ1-2; no reliable D call. CDR3 length equals 13 residues. The V end was cut by 6 bases, the J end by 2 bases, with 10 bases between. The germline CDR1 and CDR2 sequences are SNHLY and FYNNEI. The DNA of the CDR3 is TGTGCCAGCAGACTGGACGGGAACTATGGCTACACCTTC. It specifies CASRLDGNYGYTF. Supplemented by reference TRBV2 and TRBJ1-2, the full variable domain reads EPEVTQTPSHQVTQMGQEVILRCVPISNHLYFYWYRQILGQKVEFLVSFYNNEISEKSEIFDDQFSVERPDGSNFTLKIRSTKLEDSAMYFCASRLDGNYGYTFGSGTRLTVV.

The chain has TRBV14 and TRBJ2-1; 8 positions agree with TRBD2. This CDR3 comprises 12 residues. CDR1 and CDR2 from the germline V gene are SGHDN and FVKESK. V lost 4 bases and J lost 13; bases outside the gene matches: 6. The CDR3 region has the DNA TGTGCCAGCAGCCGGGGAGGGACTAGACAGTTCTTC. Amino acids: CASSRGGTRQFF.

The chain links TRBV2 to TRBJ1-2, with D possibly being TRBD1 (5 bases). In germline, CDR1 is SNHLY, CDR2 FYNNEI. CDR3 size: 16 residues. V lost 4 bases, J lost 4 bases, and 19 bases lay in between. In DNA form, the CDR3 reads TGTGCCAGCAGTGGGCGGTCTCAGGGAGGATCCTATGGCTACACCTTC. It encodes CASSGRSQGGSYGYTF.

The V call is TRBV2, the J call TRBJ1-5; possible D gene TRBD1, 5 bases. CDR3 length: 14 amino acids. V dropped 6 bases and J dropped 2 bases, with 11 bases sitting between them. Per germline, CDR1 SNHLY and CDR2 FYNNEI. CDR3 nucleotides: TGTGCCAGCAGGCAGGCAGGGCGCAATCAGCCCCAGCATTTT. The encoded protein is CASRQAGRNQPQHF.

The chain employs TRBV5-6 and TRBJ1-1; D not certain. V was shortened by 0 bases and J by 1 base, with 10 bases between the two germline ends. From germline, CDR1 is SGHDT and CDR2 YYEEEE. The CDR3 contains 15 residues. The CDR3: CASSLDWKRNTEAFF. CDR3 coding DNA: TGTGCCAGCAGCTTGGATTGGAAACGGAACACTGAAGCTTTCTTT.

V is TRBV28 and J is TRBJ1-1; tentatively, D is TRBD1 (6 bases). The germline V and J ends were trimmed by 7 bases and 3 bases, with 24 bases remaining between them. This CDR3 region has 17 residues. Germline V gene data show CDR1 as MDHEN and CDR2 as SYDVKM. The CDR3 sequence: CASTQGGGARGHTEAFF. CDR3 DNA: TGTGCCAGCACCCAAGGGGGAGGGGCGAGGGGACACACTGAAGCTTTCTTT.

The V and J genes are TRBV7-6 and TRBJ1-5; 10 bases fit TRBD1. Germline V CDR1 and CDR2: SGHVS, FNYEAQ. With V trimmed by 0 bases and J by 3 bases, 11 bases remained unmatched. This CDR3 has 19 amino acids. The CDR3 bases are TGTGCCAGCAGCTTAGCCGACGAGACAGGGGGCTATCCCAATCAGCCCCAGCATTTT. Translation: CASSLADETGGYPNQPQHF.

The chain joins TRBV7-8 to TRBJ2-7; the D call may be TRBD1 or TRBD2 (5 bases each). Germline V gene lookup returns CDR1 SGHVS and CDR2 FQNEAQ. Trimming removed 5 bases from V and 0 bases from J, with 14 bases in between. This CDR3 contains 15 residues. CDR3 region: CASSTRTGPSYEQYF. The DNA of the CDR3 is TGTGCCAGCAGCACCAGGACGGGACCCTCCTACGAGCAGTACTTC.

This clone has a handful of counts. The J gene is TRBJ2-7, the V gene TRBV3-1 (or the pseudogene TRBV3-2), with a weak D call TRBD1 (5 bases). The germline V gene has CDR1 LGHDT and CDR2 YNNKEL (reference sequence). The CDR3 consists of 12 residues. V dropped 2 bases and J dropped 11 bases, with 13 bases sitting between them. The CDR3 sequence: CASSQSSQGKYF. The CDR3 nucleotides are TGTGCCAGCAGCCAAAGCTCCCAGGGTAAGTACTTC.

J is TRBJ2-3 and V is TRBV10-3; TRBD2 aligns across 10 bases. The CDR3 sequence is 13 residues long. CDR1 is ENHRY, CDR2 SYGVKD, per germline. Trimming took 9 bases from V and 6 from J; bases not matched to a gene: 6. CDR3 in DNA: TGTGCCATTCAGAGCGGGGGGGCCGATACGCAGTATTTT. The encoded protein is CAIQSGGADTQYF.

The sample holds one count of this clone. V is TRBV13 and J is TRBJ1-5, with a possible D match to TRBD1 (5 bases). This CDR3 is built from 17 residues. V was cut by 2 bases and J by 1 base, with 15 bases left in between. Germline V CDR1 and CDR2: PRHDT, FYEKMQ (reference sequence). The CDR3 protein is CASSLRGREESNQPQHF. CDR3 sequence (DNA): TGTGCCAGCAGCTTAAGAGGCAGGGAGGAGAGCAATCAGCCCCAGCATTTT.

V and J are TRBV5-1 and TRBJ1-2; 8 nucleotides agree with TRBD1. The CDR3 totals 15 residues. With V trimmed by 0 bases and J by 4 bases, 5 bases remained unmatched. Per germline, CDR1 SGHRS and CDR2 YFSETQ. The CDR3 loop reads CASSLDSGQGYGYTF. CDR3 nucleotide sequence: TGCGCCAGCAGCTTGGATAGTGGACAGGGCTATGGCTACACCTTC.

Only one count was recorded for this clone. The chain is built from TRBV19 and TRBJ1-1, with 8 bases that match TRBD1. After removal of 11 bases from V and 6 bases from J, the junction contained 17 bases not matched to a gene. This CDR3 comprises 15 residues. Germline V gives CDR1 LNHDA, CDR2 SQIVND (reference sequence). This CDR3 is CACLPRGQAAPEAFF. The DNA for the CDR3 is TGTGCCTGCCTACCCCGGGGACAGGCGGCCCCTGAAGCTTTCTTT. Full variable domain (outside the CDR3, taken from reference TRBV19 and TRBJ1-1): DGGITQSPKYLFRKEGQNVTLSCEQNLNHDAMYWYRQDPGQGLRLIYYSQIVNDFQKGDIAEGYSVSREKKESFPLTVTSAQKNPTAFYLCACLPRGQAAPEAFFGQGTRLTVV.

This sequence joins TRBV9 and TRBJ2-2, with 8 bases that match TRBD1. The CDR3 sequence is 17 residues long. Germline V CDR1 and CDR2: SGDLS, YYNGEE. The V and J ends lost 7 bases and 7 bases, in that order; junction bases with no gene match: 18. Here the CDR3 reads CASGTLDRASFIGELFF. The CDR3 bases are TGTGCCAGCGGAACTCTGGACAGGGCTAGTTTCATCGGGGAGCTGTTTTTT.

The V gene is TRBV2, the J gene TRBJ1-1; D is perhaps TRBD1 (5 bases). Trimming took off 3 bases at V and 3 bases at J, with 5 bases between the two ends. Looked up from germline, CDR1 is SNHLY and CDR2 is FYNNEI. The CDR3 is 12 amino acids. In nucleotides, the CDR3 is TGTGCCAGCAGTGAGGGGGACACTGAAGCTTTCTTT. Translating it yields CASSEGDTEAFF.

This clone was seen only a few times. This chain joins TRBV19 and TRBJ1-5; no firm D call. Deletions cut 0 bases from V and 3 bases from J, with 15 bases between. The CDR3 consists of 17 residues. Germline V gene lookup returns CDR1 LNHDA and CDR2 SQIVND (reference sequence). CDR3 DNA sequence: TGTGCCAGTAGTATAGATCGAGGCAGGAAAATCAATCAGCCCCAGCATTTT. It yields the protein CASSIDRGRKINQPQHF.

The chain uses TRBV6-5 and TRBJ2-7, with 7 bases matching TRBD1. V lost 6 bases, J lost 5 bases, and 7 bases stayed unmatched. In germline, CDR1 is MNHEY, CDR2 SVGAGI. The CDR3 extends over 13 amino acids. CDR3 protein: CASRQQGINEQYF. The CDR3 coding sequence is TGTGCCAGCAGGCAACAGGGGATCAACGAGCAGTACTTC.

The chain recombines TRBV20-1 with TRBJ2-2; D is undetermined. The CDR3 consists of 11 residues. The V end was cut by 5 bases, the J end by 6 bases, with 7 bases between. The germline gives CDR1 DFQATT, CDR2 SNEGSKA (reference sequence). CDR3 in DNA: TGCAGTGCTCAGCTCTCCGGGGAGCTGTTTTTT. Translation gives CSAQLSGELFF.

On this clone: Other DNA sequences in this sample translate to the same CDR3. The chain is built from TRBV2 and TRBJ2-3; 7 bases match TRBD1. CDR1 and CDR2 from the germline V gene are SNHLY and FYNNEI. V shed 5 bases, J shed 4 bases, and the junction held 0 bases outside the gene matches. This CDR3 is 12 amino acids long. The CDR3, as DNA: TGTGCCAGCAGTACAGGGGCAGATACGCAGTATTTT. Translating gives CASSTGADTQYF. Full variable domain (missing parts from reference TRBV2 and TRBJ2-3): EPEVTQTPSHQVTQMGQEVILRCVPISNHLYFYWYRQILGQKVEFLVSFYNNEISEKSEIFDDQFSVERPDGSNFTLKIRSTKLEDSAMYFCASSTGADTQYFGPGTRLTVL.